Below, one T cell receptor (beta chain) is given with its context. The data belong to a study of blood T cell repertoires in COVID-19. Data came from immunoSEQ multiplex PCR; TCRdb stores just in-frame clones and leaves some out. The sample has 290,000 or so clones, roughly 85% seen once. Germline V gene sequence: CDR1 LNHDA, CDR2 SQIVND (reference sequence). The J segment lost 9 bases and the V segment lost 7 bases, leaving 9 bases of the junction unmatched. The CDR3 loop spans 14 amino acids. This chain connects TRBV19 to TRBJ2-1, with TRBD2 matching 10 bases. The sequencing sample was made of PBMCs or T cells enriched from blood (not recorded which). This sequence originates from a middle-aged man who had been exposed to COVID-19. Written as DNA, the CDR3 is TGTGCCAGTAATGTGGTAGCGGGAGGATTTGAGCAGTTCTTC. Translating it yields CASNVVAGGFEQFF.